This TCR beta chain comes out of a study of blood T cell repertoires in COVID-19. Measured with immunoSEQ multiplex PCR; TCRdb has only the in-frame clones, and not every one. Among about 260,000 clones, 86% were seen once, and the ten largest hold just under 2%. V lost 0 bases, J lost 4 bases, and 2 bases stayed unmatched. Looked up from germline, CDR1 is SGDLS and CDR2 is YYNGEE. The length of the CDR3 is 15 residues. Sequencing was carried out using peripheral blood. This clonotype was obtained from a man aged 25-45 years with active or convalescent COVID-19. The chain is built from TRBV9 and TRBJ2-1, with 9 bases aligning to TRBD1. CDR3 region: CASSVEGTGYNEQFF. DNA for the CDR3: TGTGCCAGCAGCGTAGAGGGGACAGGGTACAATGAGCAGTTCTTC.